This T cell receptor (beta chain) was captured by sequencing in a study of sequential checkpoint blockade in melanoma. In its sample, this clone was seen a few times. Measured with immunoSEQ multiplex PCR; TCRdb has only the in-frame clones, and not every one. The sample lists approximately 5,000 clones; 20% to 30% were seen once. Sample treatment: randomized to nivolumab then ipilimumab (arm A) or the reverse (arm B). The CDR3 is made up of 13 amino acids. V was pared by 6 bases and J by 7 bases, with 16 bases between. This TCR derives from a human donor with melanoma. The input for sequencing was tumor tissue (inferred from file names), taken from a patient given nivolumab and ipilimumab in sequence. The chain is built from TRBV23-1 and TRBJ2-7; D is unresolved. TRBV23-1 is noted as an ORF with a role that remains uncertain. The CDR3 sequence: CASRYRSDIEQYF. The CDR3 bases are TGCGCCAGCAGATACCGGAGCGACATAGAGCAGTACTTC.